A single sample is the source of the 15 T cell receptor beta chains below, sequenced in a study of blood T cell repertoires in COVID-19. Profiling relied on immunoSEQ multiplex PCR, and the TCRdb table lists in-frame clones only, not all of them. The sample has around 280,000 clones, around nine tenths seen once. Sequenced input: PBMCs or T cells enriched from blood (not recorded which). The receptors were gathered from a woman in her 40s who had recovered from COVID-19.

This rearrangement joins TRBV7-9 to TRBJ2-7; D uncertain. The CDR3 has 13 amino acids. Trimming removed 5 bases from V and 3 bases from J, with 11 bases in between. Germline assignment: CDR1 SEHNR and CDR2 FQNEAQ (reference sequence). CDR3 sequence reads: CASSPGFVYEQYF. CDR3 sequence (DNA): TGTGCCAGCAGCCCCGGGTTTGTCTACGAGCAGTACTTC.

V and J are TRBV30 and TRBJ2-7; perhaps TRBD2 as D (5 bases). CDR1 is GTSNPN, CDR2 SVGIG, per germline (reference sequence). V was trimmed by 1 base and J by 7 bases, leaving 11 bases between them. This CDR3 comprises 12 residues. The CDR3 sequence: CAWSGPRGEQYF. The CDR3 DNA follows: TGTGCCTGGAGTGGACCCCGGGGAGAGCAGTACTTC.

This clone was picked up a small number of times. J is TRBJ1-2 and V is TRBV28; perhaps TRBD1 as D (5 bases). Germline V gene data show CDR1 as MDHEN and CDR2 as SYDVKM. The CDR3 length is 12 residues. V lost 1 base and J lost 5, with 5 bases in between. The CDR3 DNA is TGTGCCAGCAGTTTATCAGGGTATGGCTACACCTTC. As protein: CASSLSGYGYTF.

CDR3 loop: CASSPRGDRVNSPLHF. The CDR3 region has the DNA TGTGCCAGCAGCCCCCGGGGGGACAGGGTTAATTCACCCCTCCACTTT. The chain employs TRBV7-2 and TRBJ1-6; 9 nucleotides line up with TRBD1. In germline, CDR1 is SGHTA, CDR2 FQGNSA. The CDR3 is made up of 16 amino acids. Unmatched junction bases numbered 8, after V lost 5 bases and J lost 6 bases.

The chain links TRBV6-5 to TRBJ1-4; TRBD1 matches 8 bases. Germline CDR1 is MNHEY and CDR2 is SVGAGI. The CDR3 has 15 amino acids. Trimming took 0 bases from V and 7 from J; bases not matched to a gene: 4. The CDR3 loop reads CASSYSGRGLEKLFF. The CDR3 nucleotides read TGTGCCAGCAGTTACTCCGGCAGGGGGCTTGAAAAACTGTTTTTT.

The chain has TRBV7-2 and TRBJ2-3; TRBD2 is a possible D gene (5 bases). This CDR3 contains 14 residues. Germline CDR1 and CDR2: SGHTA and FQGNSA. Deletions cut 0 bases from V and 7 bases from J, with 11 bases between. The CDR3 coding sequence is TGTGCCAGCAGCTTAGCGGGAGTAGGGTATACGCAGTATTTT. Protein sequence: CASSLAGVGYTQYF.

The chain links TRBV5-4 to TRBJ2-7; D perhaps matches TRBD2 (5 bases). Germline values: CDR1 SGHNT, CDR2 YYREEE (reference sequence). V lost 3 bases, J lost 5 bases, and 18 bases lay in between. The CDR3 runs 15 residues. The CDR3 loop reads CASSSPRGGLDEQYF. In DNA form, the CDR3 reads TGTGCCAGCAGCTCCCCTCGTGGCGGGCTCGACGAGCAGTACTTC.

V gene TRBV5-4 combines with J gene TRBJ1-1; TRBD1 matches 7 bases. This CDR3 is built from 15 residues. The germline CDR1 and CDR2 sequences are SGHNT and YYREEE (reference sequence). The junction had 11 bases not matched to a gene; V was cut back by 3 bases and J by 6 bases. DNA for the CDR3: TGTGCCAGCAGCTCGACCATTGACAGGGTGGCTGAAGCTTTCTTT. It specifies CASSSTIDRVAEAFF.

The chain combines TRBV20-1 with TRBJ1-5; D gene unclear. There are 14 residues in the CDR3. Germline assignment: CDR1 DFQATT and CDR2 SNEGSKA (reference sequence). V gave up 3 bases and J gave up 0 bases, with 9 bases separating them. CDR3 nucleotide sequence: TGCAGTGCTAGTTGGGAGTATAGCAATCAGCCCCAGCATTTT. Residues: CSASWEYSNQPQHF.

V is TRBV11-2 and J is TRBJ2-5, with D possibly matching TRBD2 (6 bases). Trimming removed 3 bases at V and 4 bases at J, with 12 bases between. The CDR3 has 14 residues. The germline V gene encodes CDR1 SGHAT and CDR2 FQNNGV. The CDR3 region is CASSFRDSRETQYF. The CDR3 nucleotides are TGTGCCAGCAGCTTCCGGGACTCCCGAGAGACCCAGTACTTC.

V and J are TRBV5-1 and TRBJ2-7; possible D gene TRBD1, 6 bases. This CDR3 has 13 residues. The V end lost 4 bases, the J end lost 3 bases, and 11 bases lay between the germline ends. CDR1 and CDR2 (germline): SGHRS, YFSETQ. CDR3 DNA: TGCGCCAGCAGCCGGACAGCACTCTACGAGCAGTACTTC. Encoded protein: CASSRTALYEQYF.

The V and J genes are TRBV4-2 and TRBJ2-7, with 8 bases fitting TRBD2. V shed 3 bases and J 3 bases; nucleotides not matched to a gene: 7. Germline V gene lookup returns CDR1 LGHNA and CDR2 YNFKEQ. The CDR3 spans 15 residues. CDR3 DNA: TGTGCCAGCAGCCAGAGAGCGGGAGCAATCTACGAGCAGTACTTC. Amino acid sequence: CASSQRAGAIYEQYF.

V usage is TRBV11-1 and J usage is TRBJ1-1; 8 nucleotides line up with TRBD1. This CDR3 contains 14 residues. The germline gives CDR1 SGHAT, CDR2 FQDESV (reference sequence). Trimming at V came to 5 bases and at J to 3 bases, leaving 5 bases not matched to a gene. The CDR3 protein is CASSIHRGDTEAFF. As DNA, the CDR3 is TGTGCCAGCAGCATCCACAGGGGGGACACTGAAGCTTTCTTT.

This chain uses TRBV28 with TRBJ1-3; D might be TRBD1 (6 bases). V lost 5 bases and J lost 0, with 23 bases in between. CDR3 size: 19 residues. The germline V gene has CDR1 MDHEN and CDR2 SYDVKM. As DNA, the CDR3 is TGTGCCAGCAGTCCGGGGAACTTTTGGGGGCCGAGCTCTGGAAACACCATATATTTT. It yields the protein CASSPGNFWGPSSGNTIYF.

V and J are TRBV14 and TRBJ2-7; possibly TRBD2 for D (6 bases). V was pared by 4 bases and J by 2 bases, with 18 bases between. CDR1 SGHDN and CDR2 FVKESK come from the germline V gene. CDR3 length equals 16 residues. The CDR3 nucleotides read TGTGCCAGCAGCCCCCTATCCGGGGGATGGCCCTACGAGCAGTACTTC. This sequence encodes CASSPLSGGWPYEQYF.